Below, 3 T cell receptor beta chains from the same sample are listed, as sequenced in a study of T cell responses to AZD1222 COVID-19 vaccine. Clones were sequenced by immunoSEQ multiplex PCR, and TCRdb holds only the in-frame ones, with some missing. Of about 120,000 clones in the sample, about nine tenths were seen once. The starting material was peripheral blood, obtained on day 0 of AZD1222 vaccination. Source of these receptors: an adult in good health.

V usage is TRBV5-6 and J usage is TRBJ2-7; 9 bases are a match to TRBD1. Germline CDR1 is SGHDT and CDR2 is YYEEEE. V lost 6 bases and J lost 4; bases outside the gene matches: 20. The CDR3 length is 18 residues. The CDR3 DNA is TGTGCCAGCACCCCGGGGAGGGACAGGGTCGGTTTCAGATACGAGCAGTACTTC. Protein: CASTPGRDRVGFRYEQYF.

This clone has just a few counts. The chain carries TRBV5-8 and TRBJ1-5; D gene ambiguous. Per germline, CDR1 SGHTS and CDR2 YDEGEE. The CDR3 has 17 residues. V shed 9 bases and J shed 1 base, with 23 bases lying between them. The CDR3: CATTEGRMVRSNQPQHF. In nucleotides, the CDR3 is TGTGCCACCACAGAAGGGAGGATGGTTAGGAGCAATCAGCCCCAGCATTTT.

Only one count was recorded for this clone. This chain joins TRBV11-2 and TRBJ2-7, with a weak D call TRBD1 (5 bases). Germline V CDR1 and CDR2: SGHAT, FQNNGV. Between the trimmed V and J ends, which lost 6 bases and 2 bases, there was a span of 14 bases. The CDR3 runs to 14 residues. The DNA for the CDR3 is TGTGCCAGCAGAAAAGTGGGCAGGGCCTACGAGCAGTACTTC. As protein: CASRKVGRAYEQYF.